This entry concerns a single T cell receptor beta chain. This entry comes from a study of blood T cell repertoires in COVID-19. Study background: Nucleic acid was either cDNA or gDNA, and it came from T cells, B-cell-depleted T cells, or PBMCs.

V shed 4 bases, J shed 6 bases, and the junction held 5 bases outside the gene matches. The CDR3 covers 13 residues. Germline CDR1 SGHKS, CDR2 YYEKEE (reference sequence). The method was immunoSEQ multiplex PCR; TCRdb's version includes in-frame clones alone and lacks a portion of them. Altogether tens of thousands of clones are present, around 90% being singletons, with the ten largest covering 13%. The sequenced material came from peripheral blood. J is TRBJ2-3 and V is TRBV5-5; 7 positions match TRBD1. The TCR originated in a human donor in a cohort sampled during active COVID-19. The donor label of this sample is uncertain. CDR3 DNA: TGTGCCAGCAGCCATACAGGGGCCGATACGCAGTATTTT. Translation: CASSHTGADTQYF. The full variable domain, completed using reference TRBV5-5 and TRBJ2-3, is DAGVTQSPTHLIKTRGQQVTLRCSPISGHKSVSWYQQVLGQGPQFIFQYYEKEERGRGNFPDRFSARQFPNYSSELNVNALLLGDSALYLCASSHTGADTQYFGPGTRLTVL.